The next 8 T cell receptor beta chains were all read from a single sample in a study of blood T cell repertoires in COVID-19. Using immunoSEQ multiplex PCR, the repertoire was profiled, and TCRdb retains in-frame clones only, with some absent. Of 130,000 to 150,000 clones detected, 88% appear once; the ten largest clones hold more than 1%. The sample taken for sequencing was PBMCs or T cells enriched from blood (not recorded which). Every receptor here comes from a woman aged 25 to 39 with acute COVID-19.

V gene TRBV19 combines with J gene TRBJ2-7, with D maybe TRBD1 (6 bases). CDR1 and CDR2 (germline): LNHDA, SQIVND (reference sequence). V was clipped by 7 bases and J by 2 bases, with 21 bases between them. The CDR3 sequence is 16 residues long. The CDR3 DNA is TGTGCCAGTAAAACTACCGGGACAAGCAACCCCTACGAGCAGTACTTC. Translation gives CASKTTGTSNPYEQYF. Using reference TRBV19 and TRBJ2-7 for the parts outside the CDR3, the full variable domain is DGGITQSPKYLFRKEGQNVTLSCEQNLNHDAMYWYRQDPGQGLRLIYYSQIVNDFQKGDIAEGYSVSREKKESFPLTVTSAQKNPTAFYLCASKTTGTSNPYEQYFGPGTRLTVT.

In DNA, the CDR3 is TGTGCCAGCAGTCCCGGACAGGGGGTCGGAAACACCATATATTTT. The encoded protein is CASSPGQGVGNTIYF. The rearrangement links TRBV28 to TRBJ1-3; 10 bases line up with TRBD1. This CDR3 has 15 amino acids. V lost 5 bases to trimming and J lost 4 bases; unmatched junction nucleotides: 5. CDR1 MDHEN and CDR2 SYDVKM come from the germline V gene.

This chain links TRBV18 with TRBJ1-1; 7 positions match TRBD1. Germline-derived CDR1 and CDR2 are KGHSH and LQKENI. J lost 3 bases, V lost 3 bases, and 7 bases had no gene match. This CDR3 is 15 amino acids long. CDR3: CASSPTGVVDTEAFF. CDR3 nucleotide sequence: TGTGCCAGCTCACCCACAGGGGTCGTGGACACTGAAGCTTTCTTT.

This clone has just one count. This chain uses TRBV18 with TRBJ2-7; D might be TRBD2 (6 bases). This CDR3 comprises 18 residues. Deletions cut 1 base from V and 0 bases from J, with 19 bases between. The germline V gene encodes CDR1 KGHSH and CDR2 LQKENI. As DNA, the CDR3 is TGTGCCAGCTCACCACGAAGCGGAGGCAGCGGGCCCTCCTACGAGCAGTACTTC. It codes for CASSPRSGGSGPSYEQYF. Based on the CDR3 plus reference TRBV18 and TRBJ2-7, the full variable domain is NAGVMQNPRHLVRRRGQEARLRCSPMKGHSHVYWYRQLPEEGLKFMVYLQKENIIDESGMPKERFSAEFPKEGPSILRIQQVVRGDSAAYFCASSPRSGGSGPSYEQYFGPGTRLTVT.

This sequence joins TRBV5-1 and TRBJ2-3; 8 nucleotides line up with TRBD2. Germline values: CDR1 SGHRS, CDR2 YFSETQ. The CDR3 sequence is 13 residues long. With V trimmed by 5 bases and J by 4 bases, 3 bases remained unmatched. The CDR3: CASRREGPDTQYF. In nucleotides, the CDR3 is TGCGCCAGCAGACGGGAGGGCCCAGATACGCAGTATTTT.

V usage is TRBV13 and J usage is TRBJ1-3, with 8 bases that match TRBD1. Trimming at V came to 2 bases and at J to 7 bases, leaving 13 bases not matched to a gene. The CDR3 consists of 17 residues. Germline CDR1 PRHDT, CDR2 FYEKMQ (reference sequence). The CDR3 region is CASSLWTGSTLKNTIYF. The CDR3 DNA sequence: TGTGCCAGCAGCTTATGGACAGGGTCCACCCTTAAGAACACCATATATTTT.

The chain joins TRBV20-1 to TRBJ2-1; D remains ambiguous. V shed 5 bases and J shed 6 bases, with 8 bases lying between them. The CDR3 totals 11 residues. The germline V gene has CDR1 DFQATT and CDR2 SNEGSKA (reference sequence). CDR3 nucleotide sequence: TGCAGTGCTTTTAGGAGCAATGAGCAGTTCTTC. Its protein product is CSAFRSNEQFF.

The chain has TRBV7-3 and TRBJ2-7; 7 nucleotides align to TRBD1. The V and J ends lost 5 bases and 0 bases, in that order; junction bases with no gene match: 7. This CDR3 contains 15 residues. Germline-derived CDR1 and CDR2 are SGHTA and FQGTGA. CDR3 protein: CASSPGQASSYEQYF. DNA of the CDR3: TGTGCCAGCAGCCCTGGACAGGCTAGCTCCTACGAGCAGTACTTC.